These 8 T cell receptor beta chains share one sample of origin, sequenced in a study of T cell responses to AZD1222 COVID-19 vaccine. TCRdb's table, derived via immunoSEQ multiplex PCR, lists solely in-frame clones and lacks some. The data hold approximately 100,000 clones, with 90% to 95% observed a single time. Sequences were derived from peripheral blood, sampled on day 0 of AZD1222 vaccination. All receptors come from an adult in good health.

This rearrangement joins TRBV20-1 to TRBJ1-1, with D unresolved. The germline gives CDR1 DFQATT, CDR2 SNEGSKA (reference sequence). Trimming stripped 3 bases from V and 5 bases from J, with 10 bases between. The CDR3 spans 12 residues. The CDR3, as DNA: TGCAGTGCTAGTCTCAGGAGAACTGAAGCTTTCTTT. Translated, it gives CSASLRRTEAFF.

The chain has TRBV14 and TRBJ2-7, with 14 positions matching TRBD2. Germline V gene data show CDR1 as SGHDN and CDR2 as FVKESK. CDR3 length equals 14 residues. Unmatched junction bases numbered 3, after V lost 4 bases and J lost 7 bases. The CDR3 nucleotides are TGTGCCAGCAGCCCGGGACTAGCGGGAGTGGAGCAGTACTTC. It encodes CASSPGLAGVEQYF.

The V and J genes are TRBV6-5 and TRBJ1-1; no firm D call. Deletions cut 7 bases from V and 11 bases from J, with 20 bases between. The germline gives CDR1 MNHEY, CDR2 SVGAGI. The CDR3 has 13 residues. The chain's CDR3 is CASILRNTWGAFF. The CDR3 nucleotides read TGTGCCAGCATCCTACGGAACACCTGGGGTGCTTTCTTT.

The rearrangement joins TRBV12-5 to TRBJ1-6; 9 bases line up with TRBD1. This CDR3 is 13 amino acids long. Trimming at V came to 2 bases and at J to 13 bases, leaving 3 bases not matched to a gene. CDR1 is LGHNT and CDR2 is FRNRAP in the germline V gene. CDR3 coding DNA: TGTGCTAGTGGTTTGCTTACAGGGGGCCCCCTCCACTTT. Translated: CASGLLTGGPLHF. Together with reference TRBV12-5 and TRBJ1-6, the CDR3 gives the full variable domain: DARVTQTPRHKVTEMGQEVTMRCQPILGHNTVFWYRQTMMQGLELLAYFRNRAPLDDSGMPKDRFSAEMPDATLATLKIQPSEPRDSAVYFCASGLLTGGPLHFGNGTRLTVT.

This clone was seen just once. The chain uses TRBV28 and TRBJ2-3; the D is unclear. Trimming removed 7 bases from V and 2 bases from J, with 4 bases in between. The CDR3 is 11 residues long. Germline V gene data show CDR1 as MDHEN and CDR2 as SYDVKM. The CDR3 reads CASTLTDTQYF. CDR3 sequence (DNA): TGTGCCAGCACCCTCACAGATACGCAGTATTTT.

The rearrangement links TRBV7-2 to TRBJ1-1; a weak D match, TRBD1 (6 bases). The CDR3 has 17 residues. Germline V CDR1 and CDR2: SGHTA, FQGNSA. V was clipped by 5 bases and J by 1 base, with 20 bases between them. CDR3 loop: CASSRGVRRGQNTEAFF. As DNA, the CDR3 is TGTGCCAGCAGCAGGGGGGTCCGCAGGGGTCAGAACACTGAAGCTTTCTTT. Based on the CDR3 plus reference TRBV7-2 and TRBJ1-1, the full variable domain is GAGVSQSPSNKVTEKGKDVELRCDPISGHTALYWYRQSLGQGLEFLIYFQGNSAPDKSGLPSDRFSAERTGGSVSTLTIQRTQQEDSAVYLCASSRGVRRGQNTEAFFGQGTRLTVV.

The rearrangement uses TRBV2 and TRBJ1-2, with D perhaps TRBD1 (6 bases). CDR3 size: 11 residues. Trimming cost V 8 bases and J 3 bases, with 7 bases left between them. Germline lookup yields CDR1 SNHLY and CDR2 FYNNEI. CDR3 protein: CASGQYYGYTF. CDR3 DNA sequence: TGTGCCAGCGGACAGTACTATGGCTACACCTTC.

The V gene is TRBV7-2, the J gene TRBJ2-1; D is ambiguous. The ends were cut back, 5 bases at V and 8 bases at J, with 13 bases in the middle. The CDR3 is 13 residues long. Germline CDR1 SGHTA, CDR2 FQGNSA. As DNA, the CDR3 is TGTGCCAGCAGCCAAAGACCCCCCGATGAGCAGTTCTTC. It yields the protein CASSQRPPDEQFF.